A single sample is the source of the 16 T cell receptor beta chains below, sequenced in a study of cytomegalovirus exposure and HLA in healthy donors (dated by TCRdb to between 2016 and 2019). Receptor libraries were prepared by the immunoSEQ multiplex PCR assay. TCRdb took over this immuneACCESS table, retaining in-frame rearrangements with V and J assigned. Such tables are incomplete; in checked studies, under half of the missing clones stem from an unresolved V gene, and the remainder is unexplained. Recorded for this sample are tens of thousands of clones; approximately 93% of them occurred a single time. Approximately 3.6% of the sample belongs to the ten largest clones. Material for sequencing was PBMCs. These receptors were collected from a woman aged 18-29 years in good health and CMV-seropositive.

The chain joins TRBV9 to TRBJ2-7; TRBD2 aligns across 7 bases. The germline CDR1 and CDR2 sequences are SGDLS and YYNGEE. After removal of 3 bases from V and 3 bases from J, the junction contained 3 bases not matched to a gene. The CDR3 loop spans 13 amino acids. CDR3 sequence: CASSGTSGYEQYF. CDR3 bases: TGTGCCAGCAGCGGGACTAGTGGCTACGAGCAGTACTTC.

The CDR3 DNA reads TGTGCCAGCAGCCCGGGGATTTCCTCCTACGAGCAGTACTTC. Amino acid sequence: CASSPGISSYEQYF. The chain links TRBV7-9 to TRBJ2-7; tentative D call: TRBD2 (5 bases). Trimming stripped 5 bases from V and 0 bases from J, with 11 bases between. Germline CDR1 and CDR2: SEHNR and FQNEAQ (reference sequence). This CDR3 comprises 14 residues.

The chain joins TRBV28 to TRBJ1-4; 9 bases line up with TRBD1. Trimming took 7 bases from V and 7 from J; bases not matched to a gene: 13. The CDR3 length is 16 residues. Per germline, CDR1 MDHEN and CDR2 SYDVKM. The CDR3: CASTTPGTGRGEKLFF. The DNA for the CDR3 is TGTGCCAGCACTACCCCAGGGACAGGGCGGGGTGAAAAACTGTTTTTT.

The genes are TRBV5-1 and TRBJ1-1; TRBD1 might be the D (5 bases). The length of the CDR3 is 14 residues. In germline, CDR1 is SGHRS, CDR2 YFSETQ. V was pared by 0 bases and J by 2 bases, with 8 bases between. The CDR3 here is CASSLDGGNTEAFF. The DNA for the CDR3 is TGCGCCAGCAGCTTGGACGGGGGTAACACTGAAGCTTTCTTT.

The chain carries TRBV7-3 and TRBJ2-1; TRBD2 might be the D (7 bases). The CDR3 contains 13 residues. Germline CDR1 SGHTA, CDR2 FQGTGA. V gave up 5 bases and J gave up 8 bases, with 13 bases separating them. The CDR3 reads CASSPGGGDEQFF. Written as DNA, the CDR3 is TGTGCCAGCAGCCCTGGGGGGGGCGATGAGCAGTTCTTC.

This chain joins TRBV11-2 and TRBJ1-1, with a weak D call TRBD1 (6 bases). This CDR3 spans 18 amino acids. Germline V gene data show CDR1 as SGHAT and CDR2 as FQNNGV. Trimming stripped 5 bases from V and 0 bases from J, with 22 bases between. The CDR3 here is CASSIRTEGRLLNTEAFF. DNA for the CDR3: TGTGCCAGCAGCATCCGGACAGAGGGTCGGTTGTTGAACACTGAAGCTTTCTTT.

The chain combines TRBV5-6 with TRBJ2-7; D may be TRBD1 (6 bases). Germline V CDR1 and CDR2: SGHDT, YYEEEE. The CDR3 has 15 residues. V was trimmed by 1 base and J by 2 bases, leaving 13 bases between them. The CDR3 DNA follows: TGTGCCAGCAGCTTGTTTGCCAGGGGTACCTACGAGCAGTACTTC. The encoded protein is CASSLFARGTYEQYF. Based on the CDR3 plus reference TRBV5-6 and TRBJ2-7, the full variable domain is DAGVTQSPTHLIKTRGQQVTLRCSPKSGHDTVSWYQQALGQGPQFIFQYYEEEERQRGNFPDRFSGHQFPNYSSELNVNALLLGDSALYLCASSLFARGTYEQYFGPGTRLTVT.

The V call is TRBV5-1, the J call TRBJ1-5; no clear D. Between the trimmed V and J ends, which lost 4 bases and 4 bases, there was a span of 9 bases. Germline lookup yields CDR1 SGHRS and CDR2 YFSETQ. The CDR3 runs to 13 residues. Here the CDR3 reads CASSGDGNQPQHF. The CDR3 nucleotides read TGCGCCAGCAGCGGTGACGGGAATCAGCCCCAGCATTTT.

The table lists this clone with a few counts. This CDR3 is CASSFSGTGSTANTGELFF. CDR3 sequence (DNA): TGTGCCAGCAGTTTCTCCGGGACAGGGAGCACCGCGAACACCGGGGAGCTGTTTTTT. The V and J genes are TRBV28 and TRBJ2-2; 9 positions agree with TRBD1. The CDR3 contains 19 residues. V lost 3 bases, J lost 0 bases, and 11 bases stayed unmatched. Germline-derived CDR1 and CDR2 are MDHEN and SYDVKM.

This clone appeared once. The chain links TRBV28 to TRBJ2-7; D is possibly TRBD1 (5 bases). The germline V gene has CDR1 MDHEN and CDR2 SYDVKM. The CDR3 length is 15 residues. V shed 8 bases and J shed 6 bases, with 23 bases lying between them. CDR3 in amino acids: CASSEVRQGIGEQYF. For the CDR3, the DNA is TGTGCCAGCTCCGAGGTGAGGCAGGGTATAGGCGAGCAGTACTTC.

CDR3 coding DNA: TGTGCCAGCCGGGACAGGGGGCTTGAGCAGTACTTC. This encodes CASRDRGLEQYF. The V and J genes are TRBV21-1 and TRBJ2-7; the tabulated D call, TRBD1, remains unverified against the DNA. TRBV21-1 is recorded as a pseudogene. CDR3 size: 12 residues.

This chain joins TRBV19 and TRBJ1-2; 8 nucleotides line up with TRBD1. V was pared by 4 bases and J by 5 bases, with 6 bases of the junction left unmatched. Germline loops: CDR1 LNHDA, CDR2 SQIVND (reference sequence). The CDR3 covers 14 residues. The CDR3 loop is CASSNQRTGYGYTF. The CDR3 DNA reads as TGTGCCAGTAGTAACCAAAGGACAGGGTATGGCTACACCTTC.

The chain joins TRBV5-1 to TRBJ1-3, with D unclear. The V end lost 0 bases, the J end lost 0 bases, and 7 bases lay between the germline ends. The V gene's germline CDR1 is SGHRS and CDR2 YFSETQ. The CDR3 consists of 15 residues. CDR3 sequence reads: CASSLESHSGNTIYF. The DNA for the CDR3 is TGCGCCAGCAGCTTGGAGAGTCACTCTGGAAACACCATATATTTT. The complete variable domain, with remaining parts taken from reference TRBV5-1 and TRBJ1-3, reads KAGVTQTPRYLIKTRGQQVTLSCSPISGHRSVSWYQQTPGQGLQFLFEYFSETQRNKGNFPGRFSGRQFSNSRSEMNVSTLELGDSALYLCASSLESHSGNTIYFGEGSWLTVV.

The V and J genes are TRBV27 and TRBJ2-7; a possible D gene is TRBD1 (5 bases). The V end was cut by 4 bases, the J end by 1 base, with 14 bases between. CDR3 length: 15 residues. CDR1 and CDR2 (germline): MNHEY, SMNVEV (reference sequence). The CDR3 region is CASSWWGVGSYEQYF. CDR3 bases: TGTGCCAGCAGTTGGTGGGGCGTGGGGTCCTACGAGCAGTACTTC.

This chain uses TRBV2 with TRBJ1-1; D may be TRBD1 (6 bases). With 2 bases removed from V and 6 bases from J, the gap between germline ends came to 22 bases. The germline CDR1 and CDR2 sequences are SNHLY and FYNNEI. This CDR3 is 17 amino acids long. The CDR3 region has the DNA TGTGCCAGCAGTGAAAGGAGGCAGGGGTTTACGTCTGCTGAAGCTTTCTTT. Amino acid sequence: CASSERRQGFTSAEAFF. Using reference TRBV2 and TRBJ1-1 for the parts outside the CDR3, the full variable domain is EPEVTQTPSHQVTQMGQEVILRCVPISNHLYFYWYRQILGQKVEFLVSFYNNEISEKSEIFDDQFSVERPDGSNFTLKIRSTKLEDSAMYFCASSERRQGFTSAEAFFGQGTRLTVV.

The chain couples TRBV5-8 to TRBJ1-1, with a weak D call TRBD1 (6 bases). The length of the CDR3 is 14 residues. The ends were cut back, 2 bases at V and 6 bases at J, with 14 bases in the middle. Germline CDR1 reads SGHTS; CDR2 reads YDEGEE. The CDR3 region has the DNA TGTGCCAGCAGCTTCGAAGGGGGTCCGCCTGAAGCTTTCTTT. Translated, it gives CASSFEGGPPEAFF.